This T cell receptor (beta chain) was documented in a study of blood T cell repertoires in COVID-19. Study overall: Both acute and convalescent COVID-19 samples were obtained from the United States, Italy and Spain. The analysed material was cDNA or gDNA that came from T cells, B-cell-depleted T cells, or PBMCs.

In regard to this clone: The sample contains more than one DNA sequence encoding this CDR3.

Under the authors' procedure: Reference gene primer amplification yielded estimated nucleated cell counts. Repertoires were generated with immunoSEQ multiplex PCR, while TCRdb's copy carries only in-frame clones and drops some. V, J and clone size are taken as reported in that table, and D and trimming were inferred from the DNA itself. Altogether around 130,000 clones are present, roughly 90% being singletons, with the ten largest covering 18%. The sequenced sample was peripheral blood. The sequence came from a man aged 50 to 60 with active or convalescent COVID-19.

In nucleotides, the CDR3 is TGCGCCAGCAGCTTGTCCCAGGGGCGGACCGGGGAGCTGTTTTTT. Protein sequence: CASSLSQGRTGELFF. The V and J genes are TRBV5-1 and TRBJ2-2, with D maybe TRBD1 (6 bases). V was shortened by 1 base and J by 5 bases, with 12 bases between the two germline ends. Germline V CDR1 and CDR2: SGHRS, YFSETQ. This CDR3 is built from 15 residues.